The present entry profiles one TCR beta chain with its context. Its antigen is undetermined. This sample is part of a study of vaccination and CD4 T cells after COVID-19. About the research overall: Every culture used as a control got a CEFX pool, an HIV-1 Nef pool, or no peptide.

V trimming: 6 bases; J trimming: 6 bases; junction bases outside the gene matches: 11. This CDR3 has 16 amino acids. Germline V gene sequence: CDR1 MNHEY, CDR2 SVGEGT. Cultured CD4+ T-cell DNA underwent Oncomine TCR Beta short-read sequencing. One entry per CDR3 protein results from TCRdb running MiXCR on the PCR reads. The data show 15,000 to 20,000 distinct CDR3 sequences, with roughly 59% seen just once and less than 5.5% held by the top ten. Treatment defined: approximately 11-day PBMC culture with coronavirus spike peptide pools or control peptides (ViraFEST assay). Peptide pools at 10 ug/ml and IL-2 at 10 IU/ml were added to cultures of 2 million or so PBMCs per well.

The input for sequencing was CD4+ T cells from blood, cultured in vitro, taken after SARS-CoV-2 vaccination. The clonotype comes from a human donor who had recovered from COVID-19. This sequence joins TRBV6-2 or TRBV6-3 and TRBJ2-1; 10 bases agree with TRBD1. The CDR3, as DNA: TGTGCCAGCAGGGCAGACGACAGGGGGCCCGCCAATGAGCAGTTCTTC. This gives the protein CASRADDRGPANEQFF.